This entry is about one T cell receptor beta chain. The antigen is not known. The repertoire was sequenced with immunoSEQ multiplex PCR; TCRdb's copy has only in-frame clones and lacks some. The sample includes roughly 12,000 clones, roughly nine tenths of them seen just once. Sorted subsets were CFSE-labeled and cultured four to five days with allogeneic dendritic cells. FACS sorted CD4+ or CD8+ T cells into CD45RA+ naive and CD45RO+ memory. Germline V lookup: CDR1 SGHKS, CDR2 YYEKEE (reference sequence). V was trimmed by 4 bases and J by 9 bases, leaving 17 bases between them. This CDR3 contains 15 residues. The sample is drawn from a study of regulatory dendritic cells for organ transplantation. Overall study: On day 6, the dendritic cells were exposed to LPS.

The rearrangement links TRBV5-5 to TRBJ1-6; D uncertain. Source material: naive CD8+ T cells from blood cultured with dendritic cells. The subset was: CD45RA+ naive T cells. This clonotype was sampled from a human donor in good health. The chain's CDR3 is CASSVETVPLSPLHF. As DNA, the CDR3 is TGTGCCAGCAGCGTGGAGACCGTGCCCCTTTCACCCCTCCACTTT. Combining the CDR3 with reference TRBV5-5 and TRBJ1-6 gives the whole variable domain DAGVTQSPTHLIKTRGQQVTLRCSPISGHKSVSWYQQVLGQGPQFIFQYYEKEERGRGNFPDRFSARQFPNYSSELNVNALLLGDSALYLCASSVETVPLSPLHFGNGTRLTVT.